The text below deals with one T cell receptor beta chain. Its antigen is undetermined. These data come from a study of regulatory T cells in long-lasting Graves disease. The germline V gene encodes CDR1 MNHNS and CDR2 SASEGT. The CDR3 is made up of 13 amino acids. Trimming pared 4 bases from V and 8 bases from J, leaving 12 bases between. Points from the study as a whole: TRBV28, TRBJ1-2 and TRBJ2-5 were segments that persistent disease favored.

The TCR beta library used iRepertoire HTBI primers with Arm-PCR amplification of CDR3. Each CDR3 protein gets one entry after TCRdb re-called the multiplex PCR reads with MiXCR. This sample has a few hundred thousand distinct CDR3 sequences, with more than 20% found just once. Time point noted: persistent/refractory GD, antithyroid drugs over 5 years with positive TRAb. Researchers made the TCR library from RNA that was extracted from PBMCs. The source is a female donor with Graves disease. The chain uses TRBV6-1 and TRBJ1-5; D is unclear. The sequenced sample was peripheral blood mononuclear cells (PBMCs), obtained when the disease was refractory, from a patient treated with antithyroid drugs. CDR3 bases: TGTGCCAGCAGTGGAGGTATGAAGGAGCCCCAGCATTTT. It encodes CASSGGMKEPQHF.